Below, 19 T cell receptor beta chains from the same sample are listed, as sequenced in a study of T cells after yellow fever vaccination (dated by TCRdb to the late 2010s). Receptor libraries were prepared by 5' RACE. TCRdb lists the instrument as Illumina HiSeq 2500. Through fastp at Q25 and MiXCR, TCRdb rebuilt clones from the public reads, retaining in-frame beta chains. Every CDR3 protein is listed once, alongside the most common genes and DNA of its rows. This sample gives 450,000 to 650,000 distinct CDR3 sequences in total; about 13% of them show up just once. In total, the top ten clones hold about an eighth of the sample. Read against the paper, the sample's treatment or condition label means: live attenuated yellow fever vaccine strain. Source: PBMCs, taken on the day of the yellow fever booster vaccination. These receptor sequences come from a man in his thirties or forties who received the YFV17D yellow fever vaccine.

This clonotype was counted a few times. Sequence at one end of the junction differs from germline and may be a read error. The CDR3 nucleotides are TGTGCCAGCAGCATAGCGGGAGGGTACACAGATACGCAGTATTTT. Its protein is CASSIAGGYTDTQYF. The J gene is TRBJ2-3, the V gene TRBV7-9; 11 bases align to TRBD2. Germline lookup yields CDR1 SEHNR and CDR2 FQNEAQ (reference sequence). There are 15 residues in the CDR3.

This clonotype was seen more than once but under ten times. V is TRBV29-1 and J is TRBJ1-6, with D tentatively TRBD1 (6 bases). Per the germline V gene, CDR1 is SQVTM and CDR2 is ANQGSEA. The CDR3 consists of 13 residues. V was trimmed by 5 bases and J by 6 bases, leaving 11 bases between them. CDR3 nucleotide sequence: TGCAGCGTTAGGGGGGGGGTTAATTCACCCCTCCACTTT. Residues: CSVRGGVNSPLHF.

This clonotype was seen many times. J is TRBJ2-3 and V is TRBV24-1, with 15 bases fitting TRBD2. There are 19 residues in the CDR3. CDR1 is KGHDR and CDR2 is SFDVKD in the germline V gene. After removal of 8 bases from V and 0 bases from J, the junction contained 11 bases not matched to a gene. DNA of the CDR3: TGTGCCACCATCCGGACCGGACTAGCGGGAGGGTTCAGCACAGATACGCAGTATTTT. It codes for CATIRTGLAGGFSTDTQYF.

Many counts were recorded for this clonotype. The V and J genes are TRBV5-4 and TRBJ1-4, with TRBD1 identical over 7 bases. The V and J ends lost 4 bases and 2 bases, in that order; junction bases with no gene match: 2. Per germline, CDR1 SGHNT and CDR2 YYREEE (reference sequence). The CDR3 consists of 14 residues. This chain's CDR3 is CASSKQGTNEKLFF. Here the CDR3 DNA reads TGTGCCAGCAGCAAACAGGGGACTAATGAAAAACTGTTTTTT.

The genes are TRBV6-2 or TRBV6-3 and TRBJ2-1; D may correspond to TRBD1 or TRBD2 (5 bases each). V was trimmed by 5 bases and J by 10 bases, leaving 12 bases between them. CDR3 length equals 12 residues. Per germline, CDR1 MNHEY and CDR2 SVGEGT. CDR3: CASSVTGQEQFF. CDR3 sequence (DNA): TGTGCCAGCAGTGTAACGGGGCAGGAGCAGTTCTTC.

This clonotype has only a few counts. V is TRBV15 and J is TRBJ1-6; D ambiguous. V was pared by 5 bases and J by 8 bases, with 10 bases between. The CDR3 length is 13 residues. The germline V gene encodes CDR1 LNHNV and CDR2 YYDKDF (reference sequence). The CDR3 region has the DNA TGTGCCACCAGCCCCCGGTGGGATTCACCCCTCCACTTT. It translates to CATSPRWDSPLHF.

This clonotype was detected a few times. The chain joins TRBV4-3 to TRBJ2-7; D may correspond to TRBD1 or TRBD2 (5 bases each). The CDR3 is made up of 14 amino acids. CDR1 is LGHNA and CDR2 is YSLEER in the germline V gene. The V end lost 1 base, the J end lost 5 bases, and 12 bases lay between the germline ends. Here the CDR3 reads CASSQGGGRNEQYF. The CDR3 DNA follows: TGCGCCAGCAGCCAAGGTGGGGGTAGGAACGAGCAGTACTTC.

This sequence joins TRBV11-1 and TRBJ2-6, with D unresolved. This CDR3 contains 18 residues. Trimming shortened V by 0 bases and J by 1 base, and 13 bases separated the two germline ends. Germline CDR1 SGHAT, CDR2 FQDESV (reference sequence). CDR3 DNA sequence: TGTGCCAGCAGCTTAGCGTTTCTTGTTTTGTCTGGGGCCAACGTCCTGACTTTC. It encodes CASSLAFLVLSGANVLTF.

This clonotype was detected ten times or more. V gene TRBV7-2 combines with J gene TRBJ2-7; 12 bases agree with TRBD1. Germline V gene data show CDR1 as SGHTA and CDR2 as FQGNSA. Trimming cost V 0 bases and J 5 bases; bases outside gene matches: 5. The length of the CDR3 is 16 residues. CDR3 DNA: TGTGCCAGCAGCTTAGCAGGGACAGGGGGCATTCACGAGCAGTACTTC. Its protein is CASSLAGTGGIHEQYF.

The rearrangement uses TRBV20-1 and TRBJ2-3; D call uncertain. Germline V gene data show CDR1 as DFQATT and CDR2 as SNEGSKA (reference sequence). Trimming removed 6 bases from V and 6 bases from J, with 19 bases in between. The CDR3 has 14 amino acids. The CDR3 region is CSAQVPPPDDTQYF. In DNA, the CDR3 is TGCAGTGCCCAGGTCCCTCCCCCCGACGATACGCAGTATTTT.

The V gene is TRBV6-2 or TRBV6-3, the J gene TRBJ1-2; a weak D match, TRBD1 (6 bases). The CDR3 is 14 amino acids. Trimming removed 6 bases from V and 3 bases from J, with 14 bases in between. Germline lookup yields CDR1 MNHEY and CDR2 SVGEGT. The CDR3 spells CASRTGSGYYGYTF. CDR3 sequence (DNA): TGTGCCAGCAGGACAGGCAGCGGCTACTATGGCTACACCTTC.

This clonotype showed up just a few times. The gene calls are TRBV7-2 and TRBJ2-7; no clear D gene. The germline V gene encodes CDR1 SGHTA and CDR2 FQGNSA. Deletions cut 1 base from V and 2 bases from J, with 12 bases between. There are 15 residues in the CDR3. The CDR3 DNA reads as TGTGCCAGCAGCTTAGTATTCGGCCAGACCTACGAGCAGTACTTC. Protein product: CASSLVFGQTYEQYF. The full variable domain, rest sourced from reference TRBV7-2 and TRBJ2-7, is GAGVSQSPSNKVTEKGKDVELRCDPISGHTALYWYRQSLGQGLEFLIYFQGNSAPDKSGLPSDRFSAERTGGSVSTLTIQRTQQEDSAVYLCASSLVFGQTYEQYFGPGTRLTVT.

This clonotype occurred a few times. J is TRBJ1-2 and V is TRBV14; a possible D gene is TRBD1 (5 bases). Germline-derived CDR1 and CDR2 are SGHDN and FVKESK. CDR3 length: 15 amino acids. The ends were cut back, 1 base at V and 2 bases at J, with 11 bases in the middle. CDR3 nucleotide sequence: TGTGCCAGCAGCCAAGGGCGGTGGGGGAACTATGGCTACACCTTC. This encodes CASSQGRWGNYGYTF.

This clonotype showed up just a few times. This chain joins TRBV29-1 and TRBJ2-1; 14 bases agree with TRBD2. The CDR3 runs 15 residues. V was pared by 7 bases and J by 12 bases, with 14 bases of the junction left unmatched. The V gene's germline CDR1 is SQVTM and CDR2 ANQGSEA. The CDR3: CSGSAGTSGSGRQFF. The CDR3 DNA reads TGCAGCGGATCAGCCGGGACTAGCGGGAGTGGCCGGCAGTTCTTC.

V usage is TRBV15 and J usage is TRBJ2-5; TRBD1 might be the D (5 bases). Germline V gene data show CDR1 as LNHNV and CDR2 as YYDKDF (reference sequence). The V gene lost 3 bases and the J gene lost 1 base, with 6 bases spanning the gap. This CDR3 region has 13 residues. The CDR3 loop reads CATSRDTQETQYF. The CDR3, as DNA: TGTGCCACCAGCAGGGACACCCAAGAGACCCAGTACTTC. The whole variable domain, remainder taken from reference TRBV15 and TRBJ2-5, is DAMVIQNPRYQVTQFGKPVTLSCSQTLNHNVMYWYQQKSSQAPKLLFHYYDKDFNNEADTPDNFQSRRPNTSFCFLDIRSPGLGDTAMYLCATSRDTQETQYFGPGTRLLVL.

V is TRBV7-2 and J is TRBJ2-1; D is undetermined. Germline V gives CDR1 SGHTA, CDR2 FQGNSA. V lost 0 bases and J lost 15, with 12 bases in between. CDR3 size: 12 residues. The DNA for the CDR3 is TGTGCCAGCAGCTTAGCTGCGACTCTGGCGTTCTTC. Protein product: CASSLAATLAFF.

In its sample, this clonotype was seen a few times. The V and J genes are TRBV7-8 and TRBJ2-7, with TRBD2 matching over 11 bases. This CDR3 contains 16 residues. Trimming took 3 bases from V and 3 from J; bases not matched to a gene: 7. Germline V gene sequence: CDR1 SGHVS, CDR2 FQNEAQ. The CDR3 spells CASSFGVGTSGYEQYF. CDR3 nucleotide sequence: TGTGCCAGCAGCTTCGGTGTCGGGACTAGCGGCTACGAGCAGTACTTC.

This rearrangement joins TRBV9 to TRBJ2-2; 7 bases line up with TRBD1. The CDR3 loop spans 15 amino acids. V lost 0 bases, J lost 6 bases, and 5 bases stayed unmatched. From germline, CDR1 is SGDLS and CDR2 YYNGEE. CDR3 residues: CASSVGQGPAGELFF. As DNA, the CDR3 is TGTGCCAGCAGCGTAGGACAGGGCCCCGCCGGGGAGCTGTTTTTT.

This clonotype appeared many times. The chain links TRBV29-1 to TRBJ1-1, with 8 bases aligning to TRBD1. From germline, CDR1 is SQVTM and CDR2 ANQGSEA. CDR3 length: 14 amino acids. Germline trimming cut 5 bases from V and 1 base from J; bases unmatched to any gene: 6. CDR3 sequence reads: CSVRSTGGNTEAFF. CDR3 nucleotides: TGCAGCGTTCGCTCAACAGGGGGGAACACTGAAGCTTTCTTT.